These 28 T cell receptor beta chains were sequenced from one sample in a study of blood T cell repertoires in COVID-19. Data came from immunoSEQ multiplex PCR; TCRdb stores just in-frame clones and leaves some out. Of 490,000 or so clones in the sample, roughly nine tenths were seen once. Sequencing was carried out using PBMCs or T cells enriched from blood (not recorded which). The receptors derive from a woman in her sixties who had recovered from COVID-19.

This clone was recorded once. The CDR3 nucleotides read TGCAGTGCTACCCAGGAACAACAGCAGTTCTTC. Translated: CSATQEQQQFF. V gene TRBV20-1 combines with J gene TRBJ2-1; D gene uncertain. With 4 bases removed from V and 11 bases from J, the gap between germline ends came to 12 bases. Germline CDR1 and CDR2: DFQATT and SNEGSKA (reference sequence). CDR3 size: 11 residues.

This chain's CDR3 is CASIREDRGVDTQYF. The CDR3 DNA is TGTGCCAGCATCAGGGAGGACAGGGGCGTAGATACGCAGTATTTT. The V and J genes are TRBV2 and TRBJ2-3; 9 bases align to TRBD1. This CDR3 comprises 15 residues. Germline trimming cut 7 bases from V and 5 bases from J; bases unmatched to any gene: 10. In germline, CDR1 is SNHLY, CDR2 FYNNEI.

This clone occurred once. The chain employs TRBV3-1 (or the pseudogene TRBV3-2) and TRBJ2-4; D uncertain. V lost 2 bases and J lost 0, with 8 bases in between. CDR3 length: 15 residues. The germline V gene has CDR1 LGHDT and CDR2 YNNKEL (reference sequence). The CDR3 loop is CASSQPLLAKNIQYF. CDR3 DNA sequence: TGTGCCAGCAGCCAACCTTTACTAGCCAAAAACATTCAGTACTTC.

The chain couples TRBV10-3 to TRBJ1-5; tentatively, D is TRBD1 (5 bases). Germline CDR1 and CDR2: ENHRY and SYGVKD. Deletions cut 3 bases from V and 0 bases from J, with 12 bases between. This CDR3 is built from 16 residues. This CDR3 reads CAISDGGGNSNQPQHF. The CDR3 DNA follows: TGTGCCATCAGTGACGGGGGGGGGAATAGCAATCAGCCCCAGCATTTT.

The V call is TRBV10-3, the J call TRBJ1-2, with D possibly matching TRBD1 (6 bases). The CDR3 is 13 amino acids. The germline V and J ends were trimmed by 10 bases and 2 bases, with 14 bases remaining between them. Germline V gene lookup returns CDR1 ENHRY and CDR2 SYGVKD. This chain's CDR3 is CATNPTGNYGYTF. CDR3 bases: TGTGCCACCAATCCCACAGGGAACTATGGCTACACCTTC.

The rearrangement uses TRBV18 and TRBJ1-2, with D tentatively TRBD1 (6 bases). The CDR3 is 15 amino acids. The ends were cut back, 4 bases at V and 1 base at J, with 13 bases in the middle. Germline assignment: CDR1 KGHSH and CDR2 LQKENI. The DNA of the CDR3 is TGTGCCAGCTCACGAAACGACAGGCTTAACTATGGCTACACCTTC. Translating gives CASSRNDRLNYGYTF.

CDR3 in amino acids: CASGIAGGEKLFF. Written as DNA, the CDR3 is TGTGCCAGCGGCATCGCAGGGGGTGAAAAACTGTTTTTT. The gene calls are TRBV2 and TRBJ1-4; 7 nucleotides line up with TRBD1. Germline CDR1 reads SNHLY; CDR2 reads FYNNEI. J gave up 7 bases and V 8 bases, and 7 bases lay outside the gene matches. The CDR3 length is 13 residues.

The rearrangement links TRBV9 to TRBJ2-7, with D uncertain. The CDR3 runs to 14 residues. Germline loops: CDR1 SGDLS, CDR2 YYNGEE. V was shortened by 2 bases and J by 3 bases, with 12 bases between the two germline ends. This chain's CDR3 is CASSVRSLNYEQYF. The CDR3, as DNA: TGTGCCAGCAGCGTGCGTTCGTTGAACTACGAGCAGTACTTC.

The chain joins TRBV7-6 to TRBJ1-2; D gene uncertain. V lost 2 bases, J lost 1 base, and 17 bases lay in between. Germline loops: CDR1 SGHVS, CDR2 FNYEAQ. CDR3 length: 17 amino acids. The CDR3: CASSLSWRAPLNYGYTF. Written as DNA, the CDR3 is TGTGCCAGCAGCTTATCCTGGAGGGCCCCCCTTAACTATGGCTACACCTTC.

The CDR3 nucleotides read TGTGCCAGCAGTCCTAACGGGGGTTCTGGGGAAAAACTGTTTTTT. Protein product: CASSPNGGSGEKLFF. The chain couples TRBV27 to TRBJ1-4; perhaps TRBD1 as D (5 bases). CDR1 and CDR2 (germline): MNHEY, SMNVEV (reference sequence). The CDR3 extends over 15 amino acids. The germline V and J ends were trimmed by 5 bases and 8 bases, with 18 bases remaining between them.

The chain uses TRBV6-5 and TRBJ2-5, with 8 nucleotides matching TRBD2. The CDR3 has 14 amino acids. CDR1 and CDR2 from the germline V gene are MNHEY and SVGAGI. Trimming took 8 bases from V and 4 from J; bases not matched to a gene: 9. The CDR3, as DNA: TGTGCCAGCCGCAACGGGGGGGCGGGAGAGACCCAGTACTTC. Protein sequence: CASRNGGAGETQYF.

The CDR3 reads CASRPTGNYGYTF. CDR3 DNA: TGTGCCAGTAGACCGACAGGGAACTATGGCTACACCTTC. The chain couples TRBV19 to TRBJ1-2; 7 positions match TRBD1. Looked up from germline, CDR1 is LNHDA and CDR2 is SQIVND (reference sequence). After removal of 6 bases from V and 2 bases from J, the junction contained 3 bases not matched to a gene. CDR3 length: 13 amino acids.

The genes are TRBV11-3 and TRBJ2-3; 10 bases line up with TRBD1. The ends lost 5 bases at V and 3 bases at J; junction bases unmatched: 2. Per germline, CDR1 SGHNT and CDR2 YENEEA. CDR3 size: 14 residues. CDR3 in DNA: TGTGCCAGCAGCCGGGACAGGGGTACAGATACGCAGTATTTT. Translated: CASSRDRGTDTQYF.

V usage is TRBV24-1 and J usage is TRBJ2-2; 8 bases agree with TRBD1. With V trimmed by 5 bases and J by 3 bases, 7 bases remained unmatched. Germline CDR1 reads KGHDR; CDR2 reads SFDVKD. The CDR3 covers 16 residues. For the CDR3, the DNA is TGTGCCACCAGTGCCCCTGACAGGGGATACACCGGGGAGCTGTTTTTT. Its protein product is CATSAPDRGYTGELFF.

The genes are TRBV21-1 and TRBJ1-1; no check of the table's D call, TRBD1, against the DNA was made. TRBV21-1 is a known pseudogene. This CDR3 is 15 amino acids long. The CDR3 bases are TGTGCCAGCAGCTTAGGCAGGGGAGAAAGGACTGAAGCTTTCTTT. Protein product: CASSLGRGERTEAFF.

This rearrangement joins TRBV28 to TRBJ1-4; D might be TRBD1 (6 bases). Germline V gene sequence: CDR1 MDHEN, CDR2 SYDVKM. The length of the CDR3 is 14 residues. The ends were cut back, 3 bases at V and 8 bases at J, with 13 bases in the middle. CDR3 amino acids: CASSFGGREEKLFF. CDR3 nucleotide sequence: TGTGCCAGCAGTTTTGGGGGGCGGGAGGAAAAACTGTTTTTT.

This clone has a handful of counts. The chain is built from TRBV18 and TRBJ1-6, with 8 bases that match TRBD1. CDR1 and CDR2 from the germline V gene are KGHSH and LQKENI. J lost 10 bases, V lost 6 bases, and 8 bases had no gene match. CDR3 length equals 14 residues. This CDR3 reads CASSLGQVGSPLHF. CDR3 DNA: TGTGCCAGCTCGCTGGGACAGGTCGGATCACCCCTCCACTTT.

In its sample, this clone was seen once. The chain links TRBV30 to TRBJ2-7; possible D gene TRBD2, 5 bases. With 6 bases removed from V and 3 bases from J, the gap between germline ends came to 15 bases. Germline V gene data show CDR1 as GTSNPN and CDR2 as SVGIG (reference sequence). The CDR3 has 13 amino acids. CDR3 residues: CACTPTGIYEQYF. The DNA for the CDR3 is TGTGCCTGTACCCCCACGGGGATCTACGAGCAGTACTTC.

V is TRBV3-1 (or the pseudogene TRBV3-2) and J is TRBJ2-1; D is possibly TRBD2 (5 bases). V lost 1 base and J lost 0, with 10 bases in between. This CDR3 contains 16 residues. Per the germline V gene, CDR1 is LGHDT and CDR2 is YNNKEL (reference sequence). This CDR3 reads CASSQGTRSSYNEQFF. CDR3 DNA: TGTGCCAGCAGCCAAGGCACTAGGAGCTCCTACAATGAGCAGTTCTTC.

This sequence joins TRBV19 and TRBJ1-1; 10 bases match TRBD1. After removal of 10 bases from V and 0 bases from J, the junction contained 20 bases not matched to a gene. Germline assignment: CDR1 LNHDA and CDR2 SQIVND (reference sequence). The CDR3 consists of 19 residues. CDR3 bases: TGTGCCACCATGTTGAGACAGGGGGCCGTTCGACCCATGAACACTGAAGCTTTCTTT. Its translation is CATMLRQGAVRPMNTEAFF.

This clone was seen just once. This sequence joins TRBV9 and TRBJ1-1, with D possibly matching TRBD1 (5 bases). Germline V gene lookup returns CDR1 SGDLS and CDR2 YYNGEE. The CDR3 has 14 amino acids. With 0 bases removed from V and 3 bases from J, the gap between germline ends came to 9 bases. This chain's CDR3 is CASSVGAGYTEAFF. CDR3 DNA: TGTGCCAGCAGCGTAGGGGCAGGGTACACTGAAGCTTTCTTT.

The chain combines TRBV3-1 (or the pseudogene TRBV3-2) with TRBJ2-7; D remains unclear. Trimming stripped 1 base from V and 2 bases from J, with 6 bases between. Germline V gene sequence: CDR1 LGHDT, CDR2 YNNKEL (reference sequence). CDR3 length equals 13 residues. The CDR3 bases are TGTGCCAGCAGCCAAGTTTCGGCCTACGAGCAGTACTTC. It yields the protein CASSQVSAYEQYF.

This sequence joins TRBV4-1 and TRBJ2-3, with 8 bases identical to TRBD2. The trim removed 1 base at V and 5 bases at J, leaving 11 bases unmatched. The CDR3 has 17 amino acids. CDR1 is MGHRA and CDR2 is YSYEKL in the germline V gene. CDR3 region: CASSQVGRGGPGDTQYF. In DNA form, the CDR3 reads TGCGCCAGCAGCCAAGTCGGGAGGGGGGGCCCCGGAGATACGCAGTATTTT.

The V call is TRBV12-5, the J call TRBJ1-5; TRBD1 is a possible D gene (6 bases). Germline V gives CDR1 LGHNT, CDR2 FRNRAP. Trimming took off 0 bases at V and 2 bases at J, with 11 bases between the two ends. The CDR3 is made up of 16 amino acids. The CDR3: CASGLVGGAGNQPQHF. CDR3 in DNA: TGTGCTAGTGGTTTGGTAGGGGGGGCGGGCAATCAGCCCCAGCATTTT.

The chain links TRBV27 to TRBJ2-2; D gene ambiguous. The V gene lost 4 bases and the J gene lost 4 bases, with 7 bases spanning the gap. CDR3 length equals 13 residues. Germline loops: CDR1 MNHEY, CDR2 SMNVEV (reference sequence). The CDR3 nucleotides read TGTGCCAGCAGTTCTAGTACCACCGGGGAGCTGTTTTTT. It encodes CASSSSTTGELFF.

With regard to this clone: A junction boundary mismatches the germline segment, possibly from a read error. V is TRBV5-1 and J is TRBJ2-5, with TRBD2 matching 10 bases. CDR1 SGHRS and CDR2 YFSETQ come from the germline V gene. The CDR3 consists of 16 residues. As DNA, the CDR3 is TGCGCCAACAGCGCTAGCGGGGGCCTCCATGGGGAGACCCAGTACTTC. Translating it yields CANSASGGLHGETQYF.

V and J are TRBV5-4 and TRBJ2-5; TRBD2 agrees at 12 bases. Trimming removed 2 bases from V and 3 bases from J; junction bases left unmatched: 5. Germline V gene lookup returns CDR1 SGHNT and CDR2 YYREEE (reference sequence). This CDR3 contains 16 residues. In nucleotides, the CDR3 is TGTGCCAGCAGCTTCCCTAGCGGGGGGGCGGAAGAGACCCAGTACTTC. Translating gives CASSFPSGGAEETQYF. Variable domain in full (rest from reference TRBV5-4 and TRBJ2-5): ETGVTQSPTHLIKTRGQQVTLRCSSQSGHNTVSWYQQALGQGPQFIFQYYREEENGRGNFPPRFSGLQFPNYSSELNVNALELDDSALYLCASSFPSGGAEETQYFGPGTRLLVL.

The genes are TRBV3-1 (or the pseudogene TRBV3-2) and TRBJ1-6; TRBD1 matches 8 bases. Germline values: CDR1 LGHDT, CDR2 YNNKEL (reference sequence). CDR3 length equals 13 residues. V trimming: 6 bases; J trimming: 10 bases; junction bases outside the gene matches: 5. The CDR3: CASRAGGGSPLHF. As DNA, the CDR3 is TGTGCCAGCAGGGCAGGGGGCGGATCACCCCTCCACTTT.